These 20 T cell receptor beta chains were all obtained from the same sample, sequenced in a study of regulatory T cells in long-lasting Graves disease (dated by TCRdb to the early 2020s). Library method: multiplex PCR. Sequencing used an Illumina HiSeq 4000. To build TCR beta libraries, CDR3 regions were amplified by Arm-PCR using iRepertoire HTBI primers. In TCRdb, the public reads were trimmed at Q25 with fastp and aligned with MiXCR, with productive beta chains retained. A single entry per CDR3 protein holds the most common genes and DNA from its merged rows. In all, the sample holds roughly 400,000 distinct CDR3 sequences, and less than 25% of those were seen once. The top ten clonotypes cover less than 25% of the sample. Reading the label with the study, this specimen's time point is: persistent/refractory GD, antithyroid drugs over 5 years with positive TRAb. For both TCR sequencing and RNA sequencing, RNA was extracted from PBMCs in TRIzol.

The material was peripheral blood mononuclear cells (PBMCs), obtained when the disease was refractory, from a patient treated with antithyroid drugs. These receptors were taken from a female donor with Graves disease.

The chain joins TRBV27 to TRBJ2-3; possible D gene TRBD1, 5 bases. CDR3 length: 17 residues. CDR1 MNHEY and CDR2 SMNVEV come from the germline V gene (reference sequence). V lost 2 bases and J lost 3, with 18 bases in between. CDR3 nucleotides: TGTGCCAGCAGTTTAATCCCAACAGGCGTCGTGACAGATACGCAGTATTTT. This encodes CASSLIPTGVVTDTQYF.

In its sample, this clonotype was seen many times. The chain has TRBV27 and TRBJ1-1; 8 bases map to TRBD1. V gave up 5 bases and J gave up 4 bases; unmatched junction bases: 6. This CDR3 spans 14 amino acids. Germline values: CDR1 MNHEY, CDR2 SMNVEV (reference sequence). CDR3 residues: CASSRRQGPTEAFF. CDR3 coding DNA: TGTGCCAGCAGTAGGAGACAGGGGCCCACTGAAGCTTTCTTT.

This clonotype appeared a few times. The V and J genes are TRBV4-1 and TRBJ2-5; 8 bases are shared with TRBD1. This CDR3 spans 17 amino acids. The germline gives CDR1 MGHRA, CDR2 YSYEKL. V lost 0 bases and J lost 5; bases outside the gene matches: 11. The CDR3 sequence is CASSQEPPGTGRETQYF. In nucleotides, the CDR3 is TGCGCCAGCAGCCAAGAGCCACCCGGGACAGGAAGGGAGACCCAGTACTTC.

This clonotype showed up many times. The CDR3 nucleotides are TGTGCCTGGAGTTATGGACTTCAAGAGCTAAACATTCAGTACTTC. Its translation is CAWSYGLQELNIQYF. The chain links TRBV30 to TRBJ2-4, with D perhaps matching TRBD2 (5 bases). Germline assignment: CDR1 GTSNPN and CDR2 SVGIG (reference sequence). Trimming shortened V by 2 bases and J by 6 bases, and 17 bases separated the two germline ends. This CDR3 is built from 15 residues.

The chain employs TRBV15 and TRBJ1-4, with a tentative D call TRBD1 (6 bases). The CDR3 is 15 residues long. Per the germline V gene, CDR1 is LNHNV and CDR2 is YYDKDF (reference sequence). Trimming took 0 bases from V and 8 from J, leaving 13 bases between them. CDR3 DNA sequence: TGTGCCACCAGCAGAGAGGGGACATATCGGGAAAAACTGTTTTTT. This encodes CATSREGTYREKLFF.

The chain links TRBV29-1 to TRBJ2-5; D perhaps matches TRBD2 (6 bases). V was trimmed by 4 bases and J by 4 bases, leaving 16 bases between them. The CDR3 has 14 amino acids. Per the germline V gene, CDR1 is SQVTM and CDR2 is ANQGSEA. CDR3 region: CSVGRGVPVETQYF. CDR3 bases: TGCAGCGTTGGGCGGGGTGTCCCGGTAGAGACCCAGTACTTC.

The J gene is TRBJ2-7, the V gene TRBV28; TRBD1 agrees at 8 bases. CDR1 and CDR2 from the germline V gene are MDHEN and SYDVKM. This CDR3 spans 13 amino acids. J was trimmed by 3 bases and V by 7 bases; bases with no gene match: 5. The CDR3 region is CASTDRGIYEQYF. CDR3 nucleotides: TGTGCCAGCACAGACAGGGGAATCTACGAGCAGTACTTC.

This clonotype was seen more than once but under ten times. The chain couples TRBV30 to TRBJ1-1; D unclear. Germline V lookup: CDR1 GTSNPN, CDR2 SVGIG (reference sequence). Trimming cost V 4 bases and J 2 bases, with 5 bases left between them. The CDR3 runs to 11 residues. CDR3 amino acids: CAWNANTEAFF. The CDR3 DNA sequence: TGTGCCTGGAATGCTAACACTGAAGCTTTCTTT.

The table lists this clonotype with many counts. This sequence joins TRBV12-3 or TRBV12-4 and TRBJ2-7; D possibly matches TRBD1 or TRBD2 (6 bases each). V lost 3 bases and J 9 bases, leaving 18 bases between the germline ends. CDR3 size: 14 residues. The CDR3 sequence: CASSFYGGTSGQYF. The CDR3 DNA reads TGTGCCAGCAGTTTTTATGGGGGGACATCGGGGCAGTACTTC.

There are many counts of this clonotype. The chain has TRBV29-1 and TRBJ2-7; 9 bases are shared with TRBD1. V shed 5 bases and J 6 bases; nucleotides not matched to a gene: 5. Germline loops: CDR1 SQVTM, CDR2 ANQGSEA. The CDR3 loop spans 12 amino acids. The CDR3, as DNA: TGCAGCGTTTCCCGGGACAGGGTCGAGCAGTACTTC. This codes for CSVSRDRVEQYF.

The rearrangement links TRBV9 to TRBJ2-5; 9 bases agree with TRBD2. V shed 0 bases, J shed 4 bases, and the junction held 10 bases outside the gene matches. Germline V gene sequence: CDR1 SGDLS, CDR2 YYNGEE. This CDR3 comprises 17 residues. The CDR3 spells CASSVDSRLAVGETQYF. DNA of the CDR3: TGTGCCAGCAGCGTAGATTCCCGACTAGCGGTAGGAGAGACCCAGTACTTC.

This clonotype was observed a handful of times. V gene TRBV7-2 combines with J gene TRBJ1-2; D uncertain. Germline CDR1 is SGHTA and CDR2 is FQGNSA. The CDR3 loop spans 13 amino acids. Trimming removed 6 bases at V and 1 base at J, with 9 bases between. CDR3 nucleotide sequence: TGTGCCAGCAGTTCACAGAATAACTATGGCTACACCTTC. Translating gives CASSSQNNYGYTF.

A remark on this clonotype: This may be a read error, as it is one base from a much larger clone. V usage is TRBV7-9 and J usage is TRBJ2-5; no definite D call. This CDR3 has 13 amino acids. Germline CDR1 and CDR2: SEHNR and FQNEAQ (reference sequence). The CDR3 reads CASSPPGTEIQYF. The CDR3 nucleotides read TGTGCCAGCAGCCCCCCCGGAACCGAGATCCAGTACTTC. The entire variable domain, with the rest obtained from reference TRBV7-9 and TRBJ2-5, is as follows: DTGVSQNPRHKITKRGQNVTFRCDPISEHNRLYWYRQTLGQGPEFLTYFQNEAQLEKSRLLSDRFSAERPKGSFSTLEIQRTEQGDSAMYLCASSPPGTEIQYFGPGTRLLVL.

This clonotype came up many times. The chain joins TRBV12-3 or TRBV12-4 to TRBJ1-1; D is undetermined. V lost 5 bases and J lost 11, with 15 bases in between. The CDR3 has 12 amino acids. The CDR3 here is CASSTILPRAFF. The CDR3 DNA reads TGTGCCAGCAGTACAATCCTCCCTCGGGCTTTCTTT.

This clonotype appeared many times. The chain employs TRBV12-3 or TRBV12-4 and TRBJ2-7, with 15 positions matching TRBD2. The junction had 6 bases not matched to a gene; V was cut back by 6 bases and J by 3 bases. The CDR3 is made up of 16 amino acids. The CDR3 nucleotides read TGTGCCAGCAGCGGACTAGCGGGAGGGCCCAGCTACGAGCAGTACTTC. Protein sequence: CASSGLAGGPSYEQYF.

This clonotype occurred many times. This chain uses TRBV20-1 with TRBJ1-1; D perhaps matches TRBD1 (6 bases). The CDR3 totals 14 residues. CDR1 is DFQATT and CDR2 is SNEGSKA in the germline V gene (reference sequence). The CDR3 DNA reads TGCAGGGCGAAGGGGGGGAACCCAAACACTGAAGCTTTCTTT. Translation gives CRAKGGNPNTEAFF.

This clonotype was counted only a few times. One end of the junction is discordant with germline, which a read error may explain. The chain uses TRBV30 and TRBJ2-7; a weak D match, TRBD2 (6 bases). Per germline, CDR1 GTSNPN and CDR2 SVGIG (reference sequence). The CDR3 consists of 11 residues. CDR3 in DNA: TGTGCCGGTAGCGGCTCCTATGAGCAGTACTTC. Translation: CAGSGSYEQYF.

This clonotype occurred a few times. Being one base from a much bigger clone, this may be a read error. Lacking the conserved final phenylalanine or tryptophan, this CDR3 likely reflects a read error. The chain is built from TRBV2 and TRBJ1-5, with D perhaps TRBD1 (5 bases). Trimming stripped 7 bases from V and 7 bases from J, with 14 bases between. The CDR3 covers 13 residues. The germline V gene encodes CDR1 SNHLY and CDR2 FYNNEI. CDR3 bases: TGTGCCAGCAACGGGCGGGGGGGACAGCCCCAGCATTCT. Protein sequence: CASNGRGGQPQHS.

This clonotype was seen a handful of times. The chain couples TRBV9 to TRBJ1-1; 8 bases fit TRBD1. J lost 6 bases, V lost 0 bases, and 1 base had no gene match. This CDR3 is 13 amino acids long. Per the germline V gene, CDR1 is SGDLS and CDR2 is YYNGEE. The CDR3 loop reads CASSVDRGSEAFF. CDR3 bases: TGTGCCAGCAGCGTAGACAGGGGGTCTGAAGCTTTCTTT.

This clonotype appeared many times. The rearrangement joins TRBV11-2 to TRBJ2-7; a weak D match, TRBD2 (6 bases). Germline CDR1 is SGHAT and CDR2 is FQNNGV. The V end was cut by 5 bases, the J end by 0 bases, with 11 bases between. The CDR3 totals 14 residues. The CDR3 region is CASSLAGFSYEQYF. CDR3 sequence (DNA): TGTGCCAGCAGCCTTGCGGGATTCTCCTACGAGCAGTACTTC.